Listed here are 8 T cell receptor beta chains from one sample, sequenced in a study of T cell repertoires in cytomegalovirus infection. MiXCR was run by TCRdb on the reads, yielding one entry per CDR3 protein. The sample shows 900,000 to 950,000 distinct CDR3 sequences, less than 40% of them seen only once. Their cognate antigens are unknown. The sequencing here drew on cultured CD8+ T cells from PBMCs, taken from culture after CMV antigen stimulation. These receptors were taken from a human donor in good health (CMV status not recorded). Some clones in this sample may be carry-over from other donors' samples.

V is TRBV28 and J is TRBJ2-7; TRBD2 matches 8 bases. Germline V lookup: CDR1 MDHEN, CDR2 SYDVKM. The CDR3 is made up of 15 amino acids. V shed 4 bases and J 2 bases; nucleotides not matched to a gene: 7. The CDR3 region is CASSSLAGWTYEQYV. DNA of the CDR3: TGTGCCAGCAGTTCCTTAGCGGGGTGGACCTACGAGCAGTACGTC.

This clonotype was counted only a few times. The chain couples TRBV9 to TRBJ1-1, with D unresolved. CDR3 length: 15 amino acids. V was shortened by 0 bases and J by 0 bases, with 9 bases between the two germline ends. Germline-derived CDR1 and CDR2 are SGDLS and YYNGEE. Written as DNA, the CDR3 is TGTGCCAGCAGCGTAGGAGGAGAGTTGAACACTGAAGCTTTCTTT. Translation gives CASSVGGELNTEAFF.

The sample holds many counts of this clonotype. The chain recombines TRBV7-2 with TRBJ1-5, with D tentatively TRBD1 (5 bases). Germline V gene sequence: CDR1 SGHTA, CDR2 FQGNSA. CDR3 length equals 16 residues. Trimming shortened V by 4 bases and J by 0 bases, and 13 bases separated the two germline ends. The CDR3 DNA reads as TGTGCCAGCAGCTCCTTGGGGGTTTATAGCAATCAGCCCCAGCATTTT. This gives the protein CASSSLGVYSNQPQHF.

This sequence joins TRBV6-2 or TRBV6-3 and TRBJ2-1, with D tentatively TRBD2 (7 bases). Germline values: CDR1 MNHEY, CDR2 SVGEGT. V dropped 0 bases and J dropped 12 bases, with 15 bases sitting between them. The CDR3 is 14 residues long. As DNA, the CDR3 is TGTGCCAGCAGTTACTCGGGGGGGGCGGCAGGGCAGTTCTTC. Its protein product is CASSYSGGAAGQFF.

The chain is built from TRBV19 and TRBJ2-7; TRBD2 might be the D (6 bases). V was shortened by 3 bases and J by 7 bases, with 28 bases between the two germline ends. This CDR3 is 18 amino acids long. The germline V gene encodes CDR1 LNHDA and CDR2 SQIVND (reference sequence). CDR3 nucleotides: TGTGCCAGTAGTATCCCCCCTACAGGTGAGGGAGGTATGTGGGAGCAGTACGTC. It encodes CASSIPPTGEGGMWEQYV.

This clonotype has just a few counts. The chain joins TRBV20-1 to TRBJ2-7; 10 bases are shared with TRBD2. Germline CDR1 DFQATT, CDR2 SNEGSKA (reference sequence). Trimming took 3 bases from V and 5 from J; bases not matched to a gene: 19. The CDR3 totals 18 residues. CDR3 protein: CSASTRKRRLAGYDEQYF. The CDR3 coding sequence is TGCAGTGCTAGCACCAGAAAACGAAGACTAGCGGGTTATGACGAGCAGTACTTC.

V usage is TRBV5-1 and J usage is TRBJ1-2, with 8 bases fitting TRBD1. CDR3 length: 19 residues. J gave up 7 bases and V 4 bases, and 24 bases lay outside the gene matches. Germline values: CDR1 SGHRS, CDR2 YFSETQ. CDR3 DNA sequence: TGCGCCAGCAGCGTGGATTGGGAACAGGGGGGCCTCCGGCATCTTGGCTACACCTTC. It translates to CASSVDWEQGGLRHLGYTF.

The V gene is TRBV29-1, the J gene TRBJ2-7; D is unresolved. The germline gives CDR1 SQVTM, CDR2 ANQGSEA. Trimming left V 0 bases short and J 5 bases short, with 11 bases between. This CDR3 region has 13 residues. The DNA of the CDR3 is TGCAGCGTTGAAGATCCGCCTGAGCACGAGCAGTACTTC. The encoded protein is CSVEDPPEHEQYF.